There are a few counts of the clone carrying this T cell receptor (beta chain). Its antigen is currently unknown. This sample is part of a study of cytomegalovirus exposure and HLA in healthy donors. Whole-study context: The study's early data release held about 77 million unique TCRs from HLA-typed donors. Study-wide findings and caveats: Analyzed later, most CMV-associated TCR beta chains appeared HLA-restricted. A further, later analysis showed that HLA-associated TCR beta chains (compared with equally common others) were more clonally expanded. By HLA locus, TCR association rates varied in a later analysis, with DRB1 showing the most and HLA-C the fewest.

Trimming removed 1 base from V and 4 bases from J; junction bases left unmatched: 3. This CDR3 region has 16 residues. Germline CDR1 reads SGHDN; CDR2 reads FVKESK. Primers included in the PCR were 60 Vbeta and 13 Jbeta primers. Clones were read by immunoSEQ multiplex PCR, and TCRdb kept only the in-frame ones, dropping some. The sample records more than 150,000 clones, about 82% being singletons. The clonotype originates from a woman aged 25 to 39 in good health and CMV-seronegative. Sample: PBMCs. The rearrangement uses TRBV14 and TRBJ1-6; 8 bases map to TRBD1. CDR3 sequence (DNA): TGTGCCAGCAGCCAAGGGACAGGGTCTTATAATTCACCCCTCCACTTT. It yields the protein CASSQGTGSYNSPLHF.